The clone carrying this T cell receptor beta chain has a handful of counts. What it binds is not known. The source of the sample is a study of post-analysis software for immune sequencing data. Study-wide background: Courses of disease covered relapsing-remitting, secondary progressive and progressive-relapsing multiple sclerosis. General study results and limits: The normalized Chao1 diversity of multiple sclerosis patients was significantly lower than that of controls.

TCR beta cDNA libraries had unique molecular identifiers. Input of roughly 0.95 to 11 million T cells yielded roughly 530,000 cDNA molecules. One entry per CDR3 protein results from TCRdb running MiXCR on the PCR reads. The repertoire includes over 700,000 distinct CDR3 sequences, 25% to 30% of them detected once, and 0.5% to 0.6% sits in the top ten. The source is a girl between 10 and 17 years old with multiple sclerosis. Sequenced sample: blood.

The CDR3 DNA reads TGTGCCGCCAACCGGGACTTGTTTGCCGAGACCCAGTACTTC. Translation gives CAANRDLFAETQYF. V is TRBV7-2 and J is TRBJ2-5; D may be TRBD2 (6 bases). The CDR3 is 14 residues long. The V end was cut by 11 bases, the J end by 5 bases, with 21 bases between. The germline V gene encodes CDR1 SGHTA and CDR2 FQGNSA.